This T cell receptor (beta chain) was sequenced in a study of T cells in Graves' hyperthyroidism and ophthalmopathy. At the level of the study: The initial diagnosis was the point when peripheral blood was collected, ahead of any treatment.

Researchers amplified the TCR beta CDR3 regions from RNA transcripts. During a first-round RT-PCR of the TCR CDR3, the HTBI primer set was used. TCRdb recomputed calls from the multiplex PCR reads with MiXCR, one row per CDR3 protein. The sample has roughly 840,000 distinct CDR3 sequences; 35% to 40% are singletons. Those with hyperthyroidism were 18 to 65 years old, newly diagnosed, and ill for under 2 months. Whole-study results and caveats: Among clonotypes expanded in thyroid above 0.001, most were also found in blood.

This clonotype has a count of ten or more. Its matching antigen is unknown. This CDR3 spans 14 amino acids. Trimming stripped 5 bases from V and 3 bases from J, with 14 bases between. Germline CDR1 is SGHRS and CDR2 is YFSETQ. The chain combines TRBV5-1 with TRBJ1-2; possible D gene TRBD1, 5 bases. The sequence came from a man younger than 35 with Graves' hyperthyroidism. The sequencing sample was made of blood. CDR3 amino acids: CASSSRGGDYGYTF. The CDR3 DNA reads TGCGCCAGCAGTTCTCGGGGCGGCGACTATGGCTACACCTTC.